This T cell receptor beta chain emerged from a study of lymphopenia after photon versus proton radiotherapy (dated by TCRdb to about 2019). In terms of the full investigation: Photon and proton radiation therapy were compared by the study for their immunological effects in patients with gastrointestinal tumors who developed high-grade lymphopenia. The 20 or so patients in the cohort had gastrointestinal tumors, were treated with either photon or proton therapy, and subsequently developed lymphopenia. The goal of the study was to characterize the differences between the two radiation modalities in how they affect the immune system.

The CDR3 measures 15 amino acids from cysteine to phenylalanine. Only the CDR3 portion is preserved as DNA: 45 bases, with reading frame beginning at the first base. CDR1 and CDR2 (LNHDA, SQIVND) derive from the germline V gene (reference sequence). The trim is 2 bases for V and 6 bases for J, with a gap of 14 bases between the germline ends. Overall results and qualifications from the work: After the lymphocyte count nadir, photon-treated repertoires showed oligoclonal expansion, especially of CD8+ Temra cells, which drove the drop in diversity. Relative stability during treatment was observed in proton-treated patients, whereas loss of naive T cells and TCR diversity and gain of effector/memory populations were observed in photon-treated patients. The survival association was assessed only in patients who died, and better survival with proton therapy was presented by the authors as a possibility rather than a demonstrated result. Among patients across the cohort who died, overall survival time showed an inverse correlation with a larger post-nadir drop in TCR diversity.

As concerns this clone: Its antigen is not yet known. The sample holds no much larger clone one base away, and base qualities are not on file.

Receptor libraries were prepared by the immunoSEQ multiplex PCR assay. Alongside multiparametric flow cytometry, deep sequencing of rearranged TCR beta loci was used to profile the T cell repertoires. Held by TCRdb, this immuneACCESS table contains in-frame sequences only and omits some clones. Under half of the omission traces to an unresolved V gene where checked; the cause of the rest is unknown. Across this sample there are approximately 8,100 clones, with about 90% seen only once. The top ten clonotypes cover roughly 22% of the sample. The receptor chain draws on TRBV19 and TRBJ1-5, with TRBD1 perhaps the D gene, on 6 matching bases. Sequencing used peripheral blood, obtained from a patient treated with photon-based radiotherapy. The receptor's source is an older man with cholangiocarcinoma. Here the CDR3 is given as CASSITAGVTQPQHF. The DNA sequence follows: TGTGCCAGTAGTATAACCGCAGGGGTTACTCAGCCCCAGCATTTT.